Here is one TCR beta chain with its context. Its target is not known. CDR3 length: 14 residues. The germline gives CDR1 SNHLY, CDR2 FYNNEI. V was shortened by 7 bases and J by 0 bases, with 10 bases between the two germline ends. This record belongs to a study of CD8+ T cells in alopecia areata. Treatment noted: oral pan-JAK inhibitor, 5-10 mg twice daily. In each case, RNA was isolated and then reverse transcribed into cDNA as the sequencing template. The repertoire was sequenced with immunoSEQ multiplex PCR; TCRdb's copy has only in-frame clones and lacks some. The sample yields about 210,000 clones, roughly two fifths seen once. Notes on the study in general: Lesional scalp displayed greater clonality than normal scalp, most notably in alopecia totalis/universalis.

The V gene is TRBV2, the J gene TRBJ1-3; D unclear. This receptor was identified in a human donor with alopecia areata. Sequences were derived from CD4+ T cells sorted from blood, sampled at approximately week 37, from a patient treated with tofacitinib. The CDR3 spells CASITDHSGNTIYF. CDR3 nucleotides: TGTGCCAGCATTACGGATCACTCTGGAAACACCATATATTTT.